This T cell receptor (beta chain) emerged from a study of T cells in Graves' hyperthyroidism and ophthalmopathy. What was amplified from RNA transcripts were TCR beta CDR3 regions. HTBI primers drove first-round RT-PCR of the TCR CDR3. TCRdb independently ran MiXCR on the multiplex PCR reads; one entry per CDR3 protein. In the table there are approximately 380,000 distinct CDR3 sequences, 11% to 15% of which are singletons. The V end was cut by 4 bases, the J end by 5 bases, with 10 bases between. The CDR3 loop spans 12 amino acids. Germline V gene lookup returns CDR1 SGHRS and CDR2 YFSETQ. The sequence came from a man in his fifties or sixties with Graves' ophthalmopathy. V gene TRBV5-1 combines with J gene TRBJ2-7; D not certain. Sequencing used blood. Here the CDR3 DNA reads TGCGCCAGCAGCCTCCCAAGTGACGAGCAGTACTTC. Amino acid sequence: CASSLPSDEQYF.